This note documents a single T cell receptor (beta chain) sequence. This clone was observed a few times. Its cognate antigen has yet to be identified. No much larger clone is present one base from it, and per-base qualities are unavailable. The source of the sample is a study of cytomegalovirus exposure and HLA in healthy donors (dated by TCRdb to the late 2010s). Background on the whole study: An earlier analysis of roughly 630 of the donors reported approximately 300 Gb of sequence data and 120 million or so unique TCR beta sequences from about 179 million T cells. The later analysis used no new phenotypic data to find candidate immune exposures, relying instead on TCR beta sequences and their occurrence across donors. All discovery cohort repertoires had been generated on a single sequencing platform. A later genetic analysis used genome-wide SNP genotypes for about 55% of the 666 donors, treating that subset as a discovery cohort. Roughly 310 gigabases of sequencing data and approximately 85 million unique TCR sequences were included in an early release covering around 650 HLA-typed donors. A later analysis re-examined previously published TCR beta repertoires from more than 600 donors and added high-resolution HLA genotyping to investigate patterns of TCR occurrence. In an earlier analysis of a few hundred of the donors, high-throughput TCR beta sequencing was used to judge whether each TCR beta V gene segment behaved as functional or pseudogenic. Donor age, sex, ethnicity and CMV serostatus were compiled alongside the repertoire data. Because of strong linkage in the cohort, five DR-DQ haplotypes were treated as single units for association and clustering. Class I and class II HLA loci were covered by the typing at four-digit resolution. Typing coverage varied by locus: about 620-630 donors for A, B, C, DRB1 and DQB1; roughly 510 for DQA1; 600 to 610 for DPA1; 400 to 480 for DPB1. The T cell repertoires of under 700 subjects were profiled by immunosequencing and related to cytomegalovirus serostatus. To predict cytomegalovirus infection status, the study combined high-throughput TCR immunosequencing, statistical association of individual TCRs with disease status, and machine learning. Along with the 666-subject first cohort, a separate validation cohort of 120 different subjects was used. The study aimed to test whether signatures of past pathogen exposure could be identified by cataloging public T cell receptors. Among 300 to 450 genotyped donors of the cohort, an average of approximately 240,000 unique TCR beta nucleotide sequences were sequenced per donor, roughly 20% of them non-productive. The genetic ancestry cluster associated with self-reported Caucasian donors included approximately 85% of the 300 to 450 genotyped donors. Study-wide conclusions, independent of this receptor: In the study, 150 to 200 TCR beta chains were listed as associated with cytomegalovirus. The presence/absence analyses assumed that sequencing depth was roughly uniform across donors, and that assumption may not be true. Because counts were too low, seventeen rarely observed V segments, including chromosome 9 orphons, were excluded from the earlier analysis of 587 of the donors. A later analysis found that most CMV-associated TCR beta chains appeared HLA-restricted, with HLA associations seemingly driven largely by CMV exposure. Because HLA typing was unavailable for some donors at each locus, only the typed subset was used in association tests. A further reported finding was that TCR beta sequences accurately predicted the HLA-A and HLA-B alleles for most subjects in the first cohort. Strong co-occurrence of HLA alleles, especially DR and DQ, made assigning TCR associations to individual alleles difficult. In a later genetic analysis, fewer N-insertions in productive TCRs were reported among donors in an Asian-associated ancestry cluster than the approximately 630-donor mean. A later analysis found that HLA-associated TCR beta chains were more clonally expanded and had lower generation probabilities than equally common non-associated chains. The authors suggested that the approach could potentially be extended to other disease states and immunological phenotypes. A later analysis associated about 16,000 TCR beta sequences with specific HLA alleles at a false discovery rate of 0.05. An association between a missense DCLRE1C variant and V-gene and J-gene trimming of TCR beta chains was found in a later genetic analysis and replicated in an independent cohort. The cohort was sequenced for TCR beta chains only, and without alpha or paired-chain data the features that could be detected were limited. Linkage disequilibrium might explain the correlated functional status among segregating V segments, but an unknown experimental factor could not be ruled out. In a later analysis, the rate of TCR association differed among HLA loci, with DRB1 alleles having the most associated TCRs and HLA-C alleles having the fewest. Some IMGT-functional V segments, including TRBV6-2 and TRBV6-3, could not be told apart with the 87-base-pair reads, so those segments were excluded. According to a later analysis, parvovirus B19, influenza, CMV and Epstein-Barr virus appeared linked to several top co-occurrence clusters. The classifier was reported to diagnose cytomegalovirus status with high specificity and sensitivity in both the original and validation cohorts. Across donors, most TCR sequences were observed very rarely, whereas some public TCRs were present in many individuals. Three of the identified cytomegalovirus-associated TCR beta chains were confirmed in vitro to be specific for cytomegalovirus antigens. A cluster of highly shared sequence variants was judged likely to be a technical artifact of the sequencing pipeline. Broadly in line with IMGT annotations, most TCR beta V segments showed up in productive rearrangements about 87% or about 30% of the time in an earlier analysis of some 590 of the donors. CMV serostatus was the only immune exposure information available for the cohort.

In total, roughly 670 healthy bone marrow donors made up the cohort. All cohort members were sampled while nominally healthy, although unrecorded immune exposures were likely present. The donor was CMV seronegative and was included in the group of around 320 seronegative cohort members. Every donor gave a peripheral blood sample, and the peripheral blood mononuclear cells from that sample were used for TCR beta sequencing. The Qiagen DNeasy Blood Extraction Kit was used to extract genomic DNA from the blood cell samples. Measured from the cysteine to the phenylalanine, the CDR3 is 14 residues long. Only the CDR3 DNA stays, 42 bases, in frame from base 1. V drops 2 bases and J drops 11 bases, leaving 18 bases in between. According to the germline V gene, CDR1 reads MGHDK and CDR2 reads SYGVNS. The library was obtained by the immunoSEQ multiplex PCR assay. For the multiplex PCR, a mixture combining 60 forward primers for TCR Vbeta segments and 13 reverse primers for TCR Jbeta segments was used. The CDR3 region of rearranged TCR beta genes was amplified from genomic DNA by a multiplex PCR assay. On the Illumina HiSeq System, the amplified TCR beta libraries were sequenced as 87-base-pair reads. The original pipeline was this. A later analysis tallied around 87 million unique TCR beta chains across the approximately 670 repertoires, and around 12 million of those chains were shared by two or more donors. Raw reads were error-corrected and collapsed into unique sequences by a nearest-neighbor algorithm in which closely related sequences were merged to remove PCR and sequencing errors. Alignment of CDR3 sequences to IMGT reference sequences was used to assign V, D and J gene segments. For a sequence to be retained, a match of at least six nucleotides to both a V gene segment and a J gene segment was required. A rearrangement counted as productive if the CDR3 had no stop codons and remained in frame with V and J, and every other rearrangement counted as non-productive. Following IMGT convention, CDR3 was defined as the stretch from the second conserved V-encoded cysteine to the conserved J-encoded phenylalanine. The earlier analysis of 587 of the donors excluded any sequence lacking an unambiguous match to a single V gene segment. In an earlier analysis of some 590 of the donors, a V segment was called functional when productive rearrangements were above 56.7%, and segregating when the standard deviation between donors exceeded 5%. A statistical classification framework was developed to diagnose cytomegalovirus status using the catalog of TCR beta chain sequences. V and J gene assignment, in a later analysis, came from comparing TCR nucleotide sequences with IMGT/GENE-DB human TR gene sequences. Using the TCRdist pipeline, a later analysis assigned CDR3 sequences along with most-parsimonious VDJ recombination scenarios. In a later analysis, every TCR beta chain was defined by the combination of its CDR3 amino acid sequence and its V-gene family, and reads without a unique V-gene family were dropped. As a way to deal with suspected cross-contamination and a sequencing artifact, a later analysis dropped approximately 570 nucleotide sequences that were highly shared and had low generation probability. A later analysis calculated a clonal expansion index for each public chain from normalized within-repertoire ranks of inferred template counts. A later analysis computed generation probabilities with a VDJ recombination model fitted to out-of-frame rearrangements, and checked the results against IGoR. In a later analysis, TCR-TCR, TCR-HLA and TCR-CMV co-occurrence was scored with hypergeometric tests, and a repertoire-size bias correction was applied to TCR pairs. A later analysis estimated false discovery rates by permuting HLA or CMV assignments 20 times. In a later analysis, co-occurring TCRs were grouped with DBSCAN, and TCRdist sequence similarity was added when clustering was performed within HLA-allele-positive subsets. Co-occurrence clustering excluded repertoires with fewer than 30,000 or more than 120,000 public chains, plus five with anomalous nucleotide sharing. In TCRdb, the immuneACCESS table is reduced to in-frame sequences with V and J assigned. These tables do not hold every clone; where another copy was compared, an unresolved V gene accounts for under half, and the others remain unexplained. That table gives V, J and clone size, and the DNA gave D and trimming. The sample yields some 110,000 clones; over 60% were counted once. 1.5% of the sample belongs to the ten largest clones.

The V gene is TRBV25-1 and the J gene is TRBJ1-1; the D gene is not confidently resolved. The sample taken for sequencing was PBMCs. The sequence was obtained from a man aged 18 to 30 in good health and CMV-seronegative. The DNA is as follows: TGTGCCAGCAGTGAACTAGCAGGACGAGTCGAGGCTTTCTTT. The encoded protein is CASSELAGRVEAFF.